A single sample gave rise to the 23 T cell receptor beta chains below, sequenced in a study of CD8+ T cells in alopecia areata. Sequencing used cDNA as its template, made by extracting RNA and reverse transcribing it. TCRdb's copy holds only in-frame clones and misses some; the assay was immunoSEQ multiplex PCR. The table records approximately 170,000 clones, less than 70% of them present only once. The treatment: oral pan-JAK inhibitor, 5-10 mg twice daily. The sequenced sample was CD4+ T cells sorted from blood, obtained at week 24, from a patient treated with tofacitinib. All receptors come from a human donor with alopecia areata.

The CDR3 is CASSAYRDSYGYTF. CDR3 sequence (DNA): TGTGCCAGCAGCGCCTACCGGGACAGTTATGGCTACACCTTC. This rearrangement joins TRBV2 to TRBJ1-2; 7 bases agree with TRBD1. The germline CDR1 and CDR2 sequences are SNHLY and FYNNEI. The CDR3 sequence is 14 residues long. Trimming removed 6 bases from V and 5 bases from J; junction bases left unmatched: 9.

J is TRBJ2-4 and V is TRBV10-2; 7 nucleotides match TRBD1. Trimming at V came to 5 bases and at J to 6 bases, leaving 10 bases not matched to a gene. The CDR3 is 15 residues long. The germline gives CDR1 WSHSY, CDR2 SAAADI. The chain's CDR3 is CASSKPTGSGNIQYF. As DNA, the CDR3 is TGCGCCAGCAGTAAGCCGACAGGGAGTGGAAACATTCAGTACTTC.

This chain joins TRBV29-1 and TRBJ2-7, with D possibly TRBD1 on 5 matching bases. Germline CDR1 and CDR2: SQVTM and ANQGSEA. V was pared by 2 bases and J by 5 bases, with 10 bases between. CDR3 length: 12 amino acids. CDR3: CSVESRVHEQYF. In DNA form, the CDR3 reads TGCAGCGTTGAAAGCAGGGTCCACGAGCAGTACTTC.

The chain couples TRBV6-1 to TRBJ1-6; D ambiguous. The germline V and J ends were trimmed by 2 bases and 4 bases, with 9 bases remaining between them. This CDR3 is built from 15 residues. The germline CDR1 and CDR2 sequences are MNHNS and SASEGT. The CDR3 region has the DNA TGTGCCAGCAGTGAACAGGTGGGATATAATTCACCCCTCCACTTT. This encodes CASSEQVGYNSPLHF.

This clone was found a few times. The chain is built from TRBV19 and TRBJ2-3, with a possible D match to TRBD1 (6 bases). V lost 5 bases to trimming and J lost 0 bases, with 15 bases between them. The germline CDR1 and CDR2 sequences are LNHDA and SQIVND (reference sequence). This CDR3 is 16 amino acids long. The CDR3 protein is CASSVGQIPSTDTQYF. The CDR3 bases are TGTGCCAGTAGTGTAGGACAGATACCTAGCACAGATACGCAGTATTTT.

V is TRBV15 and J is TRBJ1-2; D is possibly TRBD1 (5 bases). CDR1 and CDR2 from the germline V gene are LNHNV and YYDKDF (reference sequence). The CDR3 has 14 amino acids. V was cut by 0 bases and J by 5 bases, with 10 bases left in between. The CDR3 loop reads CATSRDLTAYGYTF. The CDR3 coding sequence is TGTGCCACCAGCAGAGATTTGACAGCGTATGGCTACACCTTC.

The CDR3 spells CASSLRAGNQPQHF. CDR3 DNA: TGCGCCAGCAGCTTGCGGGCAGGTAATCAGCCCCAGCATTTT. The J gene is TRBJ1-5, the V gene TRBV5-1, with D hard to call. Germline V gives CDR1 SGHRS, CDR2 YFSETQ. CDR3 length: 14 amino acids. The V and J ends lost 1 base and 4 bases respectively, with 9 bases between them.

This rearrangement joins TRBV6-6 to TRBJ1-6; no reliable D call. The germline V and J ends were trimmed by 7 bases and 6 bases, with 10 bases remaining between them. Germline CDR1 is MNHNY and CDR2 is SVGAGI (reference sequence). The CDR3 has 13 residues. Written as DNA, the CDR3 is TGTGCCAGCAAGAGAATCCTTAATTCACCCCTCCACTTT. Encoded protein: CASKRILNSPLHF.

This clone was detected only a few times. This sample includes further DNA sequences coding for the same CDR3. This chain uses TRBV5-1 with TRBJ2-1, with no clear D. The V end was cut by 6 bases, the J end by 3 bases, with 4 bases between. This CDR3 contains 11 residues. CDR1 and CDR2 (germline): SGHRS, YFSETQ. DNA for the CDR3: TGCGCCAGCAAGGACTACAATGAGCAGTTCTTC. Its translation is CASKDYNEQFF.

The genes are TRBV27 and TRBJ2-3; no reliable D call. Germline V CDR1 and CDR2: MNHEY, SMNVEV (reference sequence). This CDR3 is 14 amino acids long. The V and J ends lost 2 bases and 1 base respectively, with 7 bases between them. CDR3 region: CASSLTRRTDTQYF. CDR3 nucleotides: TGTGCCAGCAGTTTAACCCGGCGCACAGATACGCAGTATTTT.

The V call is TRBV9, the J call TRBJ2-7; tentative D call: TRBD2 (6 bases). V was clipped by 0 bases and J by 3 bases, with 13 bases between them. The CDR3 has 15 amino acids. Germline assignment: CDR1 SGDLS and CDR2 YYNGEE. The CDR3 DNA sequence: TGTGCCAGCAGCGTAGATAGGACTACTATCTACGAGCAGTACTTC. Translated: CASSVDRTTIYEQYF.

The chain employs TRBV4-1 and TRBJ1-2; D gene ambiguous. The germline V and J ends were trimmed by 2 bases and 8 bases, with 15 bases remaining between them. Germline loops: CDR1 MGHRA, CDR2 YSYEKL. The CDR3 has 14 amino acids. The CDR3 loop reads CASSQPGRSQGYTF. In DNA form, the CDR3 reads TGCGCCAGCAGCCAACCCGGGAGATCTCAGGGCTACACCTTC.

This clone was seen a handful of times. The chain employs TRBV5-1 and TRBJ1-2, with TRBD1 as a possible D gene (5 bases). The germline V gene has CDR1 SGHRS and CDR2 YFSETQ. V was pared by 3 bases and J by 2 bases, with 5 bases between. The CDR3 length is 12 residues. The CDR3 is CASSWDNYGYTF. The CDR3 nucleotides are TGCGCCAGCAGCTGGGACAACTATGGCTACACCTTC.

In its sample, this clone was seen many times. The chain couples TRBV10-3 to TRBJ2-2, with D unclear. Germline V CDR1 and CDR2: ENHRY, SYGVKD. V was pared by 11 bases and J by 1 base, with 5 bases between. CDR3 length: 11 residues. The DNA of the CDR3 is TGTGCCGTACAGAACACCGGGGAGCTGTTTTTT. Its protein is CAVQNTGELFF.

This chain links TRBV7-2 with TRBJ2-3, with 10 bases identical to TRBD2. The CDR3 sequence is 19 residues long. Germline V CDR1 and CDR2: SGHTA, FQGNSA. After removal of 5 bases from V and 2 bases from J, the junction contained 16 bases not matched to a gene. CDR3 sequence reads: CASSTYLTVAGGPTDTQYF. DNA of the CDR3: TGTGCCAGCAGCACCTACCTCACGGTAGCGGGGGGCCCCACAGATACGCAGTATTTT.

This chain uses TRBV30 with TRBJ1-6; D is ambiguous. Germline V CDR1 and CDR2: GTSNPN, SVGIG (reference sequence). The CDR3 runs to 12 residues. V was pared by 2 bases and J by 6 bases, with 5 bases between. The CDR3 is CAWSHRNSPLHF. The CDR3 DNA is TGTGCCTGGAGTCACCGTAATTCACCCCTCCACTTT.

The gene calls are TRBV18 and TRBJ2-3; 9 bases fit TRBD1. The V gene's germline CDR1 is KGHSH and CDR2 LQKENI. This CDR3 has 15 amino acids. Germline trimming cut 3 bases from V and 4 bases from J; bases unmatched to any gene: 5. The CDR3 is CASSPGQGPPDTQYF. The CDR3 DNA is TGTGCCAGCTCACCCGGACAGGGGCCCCCAGATACGCAGTATTTT.

The CDR3 here is CASSDGLDPRDTQYF. In nucleotides, the CDR3 is TGTGCCAGCAGTGATGGGCTAGACCCCAGAGATACGCAGTATTTT. The chain couples TRBV2 to TRBJ2-3; D is undetermined. CDR1 is SNHLY and CDR2 is FYNNEI in the germline V gene. The V gene lost 3 bases and the J gene lost 5 bases, with 15 bases spanning the gap. The CDR3 covers 15 residues.

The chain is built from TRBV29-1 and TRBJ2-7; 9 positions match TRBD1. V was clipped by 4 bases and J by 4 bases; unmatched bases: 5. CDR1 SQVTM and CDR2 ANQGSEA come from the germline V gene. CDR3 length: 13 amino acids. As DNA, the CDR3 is TGCAGCGTTGGTACAGGGGGCCGGTACGAGCAGTACTTC. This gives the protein CSVGTGGRYEQYF.

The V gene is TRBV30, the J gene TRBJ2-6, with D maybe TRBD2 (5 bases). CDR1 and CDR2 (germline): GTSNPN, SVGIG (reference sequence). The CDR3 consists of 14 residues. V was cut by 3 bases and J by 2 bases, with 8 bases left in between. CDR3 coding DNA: TGTGCCTGGAGACCCGGGACTGGGGCCAACGTCCTGACTTTC. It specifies CAWRPGTGANVLTF.

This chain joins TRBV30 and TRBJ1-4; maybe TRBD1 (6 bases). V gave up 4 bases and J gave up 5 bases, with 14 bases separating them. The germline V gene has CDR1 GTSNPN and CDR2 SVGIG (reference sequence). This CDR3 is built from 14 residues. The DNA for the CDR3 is TGTGCCTGGATCGGCCAGGGGAGAAATGAAAAACTGTTTTTT. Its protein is CAWIGQGRNEKLFF.

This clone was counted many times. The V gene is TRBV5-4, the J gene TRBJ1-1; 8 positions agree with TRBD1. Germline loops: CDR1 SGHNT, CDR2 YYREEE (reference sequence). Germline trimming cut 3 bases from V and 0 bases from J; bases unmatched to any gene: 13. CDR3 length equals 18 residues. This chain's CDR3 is CASSSTPGTGGLNTEAFF. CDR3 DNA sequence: TGTGCCAGCAGCTCGACCCCCGGGACAGGAGGATTGAACACTGAAGCTTTCTTT.

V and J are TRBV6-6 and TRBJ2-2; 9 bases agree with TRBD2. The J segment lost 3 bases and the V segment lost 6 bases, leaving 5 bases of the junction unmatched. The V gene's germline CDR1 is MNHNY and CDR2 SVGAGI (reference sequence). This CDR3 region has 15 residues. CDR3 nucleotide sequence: TGTGCCAGCAGCCGACTAGCGGCAGACACCGGGGAGCTGTTTTTT. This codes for CASSRLAADTGELFF.